The present T cell receptor (beta chain) was sequenced within a study of shared clonotypes between healthy human individuals. The overall study: Aged 18 to 49, the donors were a couple of women and three men.

The J segment lost 5 bases and the V segment lost 5 bases, leaving 7 bases of the junction unmatched. CDR1 is SGHTA, CDR2 FQGNSA, per germline. CDR3 length: 14 amino acids. This table comes from immunoSEQ multiplex PCR, and its TCRdb copy is limited to in-frame clones, with some not included. The table includes over 700,000 clones, approximately 72% detected once. This clone was seen a single time. The receptor was isolated from a woman under 40 in good health. The chain recombines TRBV7-2 with TRBJ2-5; TRBD2 matches 8 bases. The specimen was memory CD4+ T cells sorted from blood. Sample subset: CD45RA-negative fraction. Here the CDR3 reads CASSLQRESETQYF. The CDR3 DNA is TGTGCCAGCAGCCTGCAGCGGGAGAGTGAGACCCAGTACTTC. Drawing the rest from reference TRBV7-2 and TRBJ2-5, the complete variable domain is GAGVSQSPSNKVTEKGKDVELRCDPISGHTALYWYRQSLGQGLEFLIYFQGNSAPDKSGLPSDRFSAERTGGSVSTLTIQRTQQEDSAVYLCASSLQRESETQYFGPGTRLLVL.